This T cell receptor (beta chain) originates from a study of blood T cell repertoires in COVID-19. Study in general: Samples of COVID-19 (acute and convalescent) were obtained from the United States, Italy and Spain. Nucleic acid was either cDNA or gDNA, and it came from T cells, B-cell-depleted T cells, or PBMCs.

The CDR3 loop spans 15 amino acids. J gave up 5 bases and V 5 bases, and 8 bases lay outside the gene matches. Germline V gene sequence: CDR1 SGHTA, CDR2 FQGNSA. Here immunoSEQ multiplex PCR was the method, and the copy in TCRdb shows in-frame clones only, minus some. The repertoire holds under 150,000 clones, with approximately 85% as singletons. This TCR derives from a human donor in a cohort sampled during active COVID-19. The chain couples TRBV7-2 to TRBJ2-5; the match to TRBD1 covers 10 bases. Sequencing used peripheral blood. DNA for the CDR3: TGTGCCAGCAGCGCAGACAGGGGGCGCAGTGAGACCCAGTACTTC. Its translation is CASSADRGRSETQYF.